This entry features one T cell receptor beta chain sequence. Its binding antigen is unknown. No base quality information exists; no much larger clone differs at one position. The immunoSEQ Assay, a bias-controlled multiplex PCR, was used to amplify TCRbeta CDR3 regions from genomic DNA. The authors' pipeline ran thus. The number of nucleated cells in each sample was estimated from the amplification of reference gene primers within the assay. To quantify the absolute abundance of each unique TCRbeta CDR3 rearrangement, sequence reads were collapsed and filtered. For each sample, productive Simpson clonality was calculated as the square root of Simpson's diversity index across productive rearrangements. TCRdb provides this immuneACCESS table in a form limited to in-frame rearrangements. Some clones are lacking; in checked studies, under half of them reflect an unresolved V gene, and why the rest are absent is not known. That table gives V, J and clone size, and the DNA gave D and trimming. The sample table records some 89,000 clones; around 90% of these occur just once. 2% to 3% of the sample goes to the ten largest clones.

Each collaborating institution followed its own protocols to collect whole blood in K2EDTA tubes. Collaborator samples were shipped for TCRbeta analysis as frozen whole blood, isolated PBMCs, or DNA extracted from either sample type. The sample belongs to a study of blood T cell repertoires in COVID-19 (dated by TCRdb to the early 2020s). About the full investigation: The collaborator samples originated in the United States, Italy and Spain and spanned the acute and convalescent phases of COVID-19. The material from the prospective study consisted of cDNA or gDNA derived from T cells, B-cell-depleted T cells, or PBMCs. A freely available public database, intended as a resource for researchers studying the immune response to SARS-CoV-2, is where the repertoires were released. A de-identified subject ID, COVID-19 status, age in years and sex were almost always included in the sample metadata. Where available, HLA class I and class II types were obtained from metadata supplied by the sample provider rather than from assay-based typing. Samples came from the ongoing ImmuneRACE study (first 160 participants) plus 1,254 subjects from 6 global collaborators. The dataset comprised deeply sampled blood TCRbeta repertoires from subjects exposed to, actively infected with, or recovered from COVID-19. Summary of the overall study and its limitations: The amount of clinical and demographic metadata varied by source and participant and was provided uncurated.

The CDR3 numbers 15 residues from cysteine through phenylalanine. Just the 45-base CDR3 DNA is kept, in frame starting at base 1. CDR1 and CDR2, per the germline V gene, are SGHAT and FQNNGV. A distance of 15 bases separates the germline ends of V and J, which lose 5 bases and 2 bases respectively. Sequences were obtained from peripheral blood. The clonotype originates from a man aged 50-59 years with acute or convalescent COVID-19. The chain joins TRBV11-2 to TRBJ2-5, and possibly TRBD2, on 6 matching bases. The DNA reads TGTGCCAGCAGCCCATGGTGGGCGGGGCAAGAGACCCAGTACTTC. Its amino acids are CASSPWWAGQETQYF. Where the CDR3 stops, the reference TRBV11-2 and TRBJ2-5 genes take over; the full variable domain is EAGVAQSPRYKIIEKRQSVAFWCNPISGHATLYWYQQILGQGPKLLIQFQNNGVVDDSQLPKDRFSAERLKGVDSTLKIQPAKLEDSAVYLCASSPWWAGQETQYFGPGTRLLVL.